This passage covers 13 T cell receptor beta chains from one sample sequenced in a study of cytomegalovirus exposure and HLA in healthy donors. Both 60 Vbeta primers and 13 Jbeta primers went into the PCR. Assay used: immunoSEQ multiplex PCR; TCRdb lists only in-frame clones, some missing. Among about 160,000 clones listed, around 76% were seen once. Sequenced material: PBMCs. These TCRs come from a man between 60 and 75 years old in good health and CMV-seronegative.

The J gene is TRBJ2-2, the V gene TRBV28; 7 bases match TRBD1. This CDR3 has 16 residues. V lost 6 bases to trimming and J lost 2 bases; unmatched junction nucleotides: 9. CDR1 is MDHEN and CDR2 is SYDVKM in the germline V gene. The CDR3 spells CASRWDSPLNTGELFF. The DNA for the CDR3 is TGTGCCAGCAGGTGGGACAGTCCCCTTAACACCGGGGAGCTGTTTTTT.

The V call is TRBV10-3, the J call TRBJ2-1, with 9 nucleotides matching TRBD2. Germline V gene sequence: CDR1 ENHRY, CDR2 SYGVKD. The CDR3 has 14 residues. The junction had 7 bases not matched to a gene; V was cut back by 3 bases and J by 10 bases. CDR3 DNA sequence: TGTGCCATCAGTGAAGTAGCGGGGGCCCGAGAGCAGTTCTTC. Residues: CAISEVAGAREQFF.

This clone appeared once. V gene TRBV28 combines with J gene TRBJ1-1; a weak D match, TRBD1 (5 bases). The V end lost 7 bases, the J end lost 5 bases, and 14 bases lay between the germline ends. Germline CDR1 MDHEN, CDR2 SYDVKM. This CDR3 is 13 amino acids long. The CDR3 is CASTLGVGTEAFF. The CDR3, as DNA: TGTGCCAGCACCCTAGGGGTCGGAACTGAAGCTTTCTTT.

A single count supports this clone. The rearrangement links TRBV27 to TRBJ1-1, with D possibly being TRBD1 (5 bases). The CDR3 contains 13 residues. Germline V gene data show CDR1 as MNHEY and CDR2 as SMNVEV (reference sequence). V shed 11 bases and J shed 0 bases, with 13 bases lying between them. In nucleotides, the CDR3 is TGTGCCTCCTCGGGGGAGATGAACACTGAAGCTTTCTTT. This sequence encodes CASSGEMNTEAFF.

This clone was seen a handful of times. The chain is built from TRBV27 and TRBJ2-2; 11 positions agree with TRBD2. The CDR3 consists of 17 residues. V was pared by 2 bases and J by 0 bases, with 2 bases of the junction left unmatched. Per the germline V gene, CDR1 is MNHEY and CDR2 is SMNVEV (reference sequence). The CDR3 sequence: CASSLRLAGTNTGELFF. The CDR3 DNA sequence: TGTGCCAGCAGTTTAAGACTAGCGGGGACGAACACCGGGGAGCTGTTTTTT.

The count of this clone is one. The gene calls are TRBV2 and TRBJ2-2; TRBD2 matches 9 bases. The germline V gene has CDR1 SNHLY and CDR2 FYNNEI. This CDR3 has 14 amino acids. J lost 6 bases, V lost 4 bases, and 3 bases had no gene match. The CDR3 loop reads CASSVAGGAGELFF. The CDR3 DNA reads TGTGCCAGCAGTGTTGCGGGAGGGGCCGGGGAGCTGTTTTTT.

The rearrangement uses TRBV2 and TRBJ2-7; D unclear. From germline, CDR1 is SNHLY and CDR2 FYNNEI. Trimming took 8 bases from V and 2 from J, leaving 19 bases between them. This CDR3 has 15 amino acids. CDR3 amino acids: CASGSEFSATYEQYF. Written as DNA, the CDR3 is TGTGCCAGCGGTTCGGAGTTCAGCGCGACCTACGAGCAGTACTTC.

This sequence joins TRBV27 and TRBJ2-7; possibly TRBD2 for D (6 bases). Trimming took off 2 bases at V and 1 base at J, with 9 bases between the two ends. The CDR3 sequence is 14 residues long. Germline CDR1 MNHEY, CDR2 SMNVEV (reference sequence). For the CDR3, the DNA is TGTGCCAGCAGTTTAGGAGGGGAGTCCTACGAGCAGTACTTC. It is translated as CASSLGGESYEQYF.

The rearrangement uses TRBV28 and TRBJ2-5; D gene ambiguous. Near its end, the DNA agrees better with TRBJ2-7, so the J call may be wrong. The germline gives CDR1 MDHEN, CDR2 SYDVKM. The CDR3 is 10 residues long. CDR3 in amino acids: CASSNYEQYF. CDR3 bases: TGTGCCAGCAGTAACTACGAGCAGTACTTC.

This clone was observed once. This rearrangement joins TRBV14 to TRBJ1-4, with D uncertain. From germline, CDR1 is SGHDN and CDR2 FVKESK. This CDR3 has 17 residues. The V end lost 1 base, the J end lost 4 bases, and 16 bases lay between the germline ends. The CDR3 sequence: CASSQVMNGILNEKLFF. For the CDR3, the DNA is TGTGCCAGCAGCCAAGTGATGAACGGGATACTTAATGAAAAACTGTTTTTT. The full variable domain, with the rest looked up from reference TRBV14 and TRBJ1-4, is EAGVTQFPSHSVIEKGQTVTLRCDPISGHDNLYWYRRVMGKEIKFLLHFVKESKQDESGMPNNRFLAERTGGTYSTLKVQPAELEDSGVYFCASSQVMNGILNEKLFFGSGTQLSVL.

The V and J genes are TRBV10-2 and TRBJ2-7, with 13 positions matching TRBD2. V dropped 2 bases and J dropped 4; count of bases not matched to a gene: 8. CDR1 WSHSY and CDR2 SAAADI come from the germline V gene. CDR3 length: 17 residues. The CDR3 spells CASSEGGLAGVGYEQYF. For the CDR3, the DNA is TGCGCCAGCAGTGAGGGAGGACTAGCGGGAGTAGGTTACGAGCAGTACTTC.

The genes are TRBV10-3 and TRBJ2-1, with 7 nucleotides matching TRBD2. The CDR3 contains 17 residues. Trimming cost V 10 bases and J 0 bases; bases outside gene matches: 15. Per the germline V gene, CDR1 is ENHRY and CDR2 is SYGVKD. The CDR3 region is CATLTRTSGSSYNEQFF. CDR3 DNA sequence: TGTGCCACATTAACCCGGACTAGTGGGAGCTCCTACAATGAGCAGTTCTTC.

The V call is TRBV15, the J call TRBJ1-6, with D unclear. Trimming pared 5 bases from V and 8 bases from J, leaving 10 bases between. The CDR3 sequence is 13 residues long. CDR1 LNHNV and CDR2 YYDKDF come from the germline V gene (reference sequence). CDR3 DNA: TGTGCCACCAGCCCGCGCGGGGATTCACCCCTCCACTTT. As protein: CATSPRGDSPLHF.